The rows below give T cell receptor beta chains drawn from one sample of a study of tumor-infiltrating lymphocytes in primary liver carcinoma. TCRdb re-called the multiplex PCR reads with MiXCR, one entry per CDR3 protein. The sample has around 29,000 distinct CDR3 sequences; around 70% are singletons. The sample taken for sequencing was liver tumor tissue from sampling region 3. These receptors were obtained from a woman aged 25-40 years with primary liver carcinoma and hepatitis B virus infection. The CDR3 runs from the conserved cysteine through the conserved F or W. Fields, in order: V gene, CDR3 protein.

TRBV5-6 CASSFDRGGSITQYF
TRBV11-2 CASSLHLVRALRYGYTF
TRBV6-5 CASSYSGVGGYTF
TRBV11-1 CASSRVMARVSGELFF
TRBV11-2 CASSSEVGLAGEERYF
TRBV12-3/TRBV12-4 CASSFGGSTDTQYF
TRBV4-3 CASGQDLWRGREQYF
TRBV12-3/TRBV12-4 CASGLHGNQPQHF
TRBV5-1 CASNAGTGGWNTEAFF
TRBV28 CASTGLSGQHSYEQYF
TRBV11-2 CASSSNRNSYGQYF
TRBV7-9 CASSSPIGPEFF
TRBV6-5 CASSPRAGFTGDPFF
TRBV11-2 CASSLGLGATETFF
TRBV29-1 CSTSGPIDTQYF
TRBV11-3 CANRLLAGDYNEQFF
TRBV6-5 CASSYSIAGFYEQYF
TRBV11-3 CASSLFQGEAGTQYF